The source of this TCR beta chain is a study of blood T cell repertoires in COVID-19. The overall study: The United States, Italy and Spain supplied acute and convalescent COVID-19 samples. The cDNA or gDNA used as material had been derived from T cells, B-cell-depleted T cells, or PBMCs.

The assay was immunoSEQ multiplex PCR, and TCRdb's table has in-frame clones only and misses some. The table lists 400,000 or so clones, 70% to 90% of them singletons. Across 20 to 25 US areas, participants ranged in age from roughly 18 to 95 years. The source material was PBMCs or T cells enriched from blood (not recorded which). This clonotype originated in a middle-aged woman with acute COVID-19.

DNA for the CDR3: TGTGCCACCAGTGATTTCGGGGGGTCCCAGCATTTT. Its translation: CATSDFGGSQHF. The chain employs TRBV24-1 and TRBJ1-5; D perhaps matches TRBD1 (5 bases). The CDR3 length is 12 residues. V was clipped by 1 base and J by 11 bases, with 8 bases between them. Germline lookup yields CDR1 KGHDR and CDR2 SFDVKD.